This T cell receptor beta chain was obtained from a study of tumor-infiltrating lymphocytes in primary liver carcinoma. The study, taken as a whole, reports: Detection in all five tumor regions applied to only about 7-25% of top clones. Among the pair types, tumor region pairs showed more overlap than tumor-adjacent and tumor-blood pairs.

Synthesis of TCR beta cDNA was carried out from about 0.55 ug total RNA with a constant-region primer. The TCR beta library was amplified through three nested multiplex PCR rounds in a modified ARM-PCR procedure. A C-beta reverse primer was combined with TRBV1-TRBV30 forward primers in the first two PCR rounds, and each round had about 10 cycles. One entry per CDR3 protein results from TCRdb running MiXCR on the multiplex PCR reads. The repertoire holds 55,000 to 65,000 distinct CDR3 sequences, with less than 75% as singletons. Concerning this clonotype: Its antigen remains unidentified. With a much larger clone just one base away, this may be a read error.

This CDR3 has 15 residues. J lost 2 bases, V lost 8 bases, and 10 bases had no gene match. Germline V gene data show CDR1 as MDHEN and CDR2 as SYDVKM. The 20-30 mg bulk tissue piece was not sorted before simultaneous RNA and DNA extraction. Each tumor specimen held more than 75% viable tumor cells. What was sequenced was liver tumor tissue from sampling region 2. The subset here: tumor region T2, inferior pole. This chain connects TRBV28 to TRBJ2-5; 8 nucleotides match TRBD1. The sequence came from a man between 35 and 55 years old with primary liver carcinoma and hepatitis B virus infection. CDR3 protein: CASGLNNRGQETQYF. The DNA of the CDR3 is TGTGCCAGCGGATTAAACAACAGGGGGCAAGAGACCCAGTACTTC.